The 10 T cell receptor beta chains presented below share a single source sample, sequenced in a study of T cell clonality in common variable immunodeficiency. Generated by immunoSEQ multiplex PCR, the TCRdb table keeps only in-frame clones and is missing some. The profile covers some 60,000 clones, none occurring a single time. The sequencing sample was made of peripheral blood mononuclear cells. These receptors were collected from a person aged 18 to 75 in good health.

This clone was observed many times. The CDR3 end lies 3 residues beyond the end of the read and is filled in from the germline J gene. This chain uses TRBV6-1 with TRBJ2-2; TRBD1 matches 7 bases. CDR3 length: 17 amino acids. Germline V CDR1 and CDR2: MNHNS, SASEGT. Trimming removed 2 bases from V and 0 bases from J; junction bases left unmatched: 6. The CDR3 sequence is CASSETAGTANTGELFF. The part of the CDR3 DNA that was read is TGTGCCAGCAGTGAAACCGCCGGGACAGCGAACACCGGGGAG.

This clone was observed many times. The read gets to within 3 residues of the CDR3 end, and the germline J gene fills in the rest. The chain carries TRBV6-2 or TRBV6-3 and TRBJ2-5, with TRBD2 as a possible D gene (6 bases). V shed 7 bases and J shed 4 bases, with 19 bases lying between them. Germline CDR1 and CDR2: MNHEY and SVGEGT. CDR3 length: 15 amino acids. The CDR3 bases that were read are TGTGCCAGCACTTATAAACGGGGGTTAGGAGAGACC. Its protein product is CASTYKRGLGET. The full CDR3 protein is CASTYKRGLGETQYF.

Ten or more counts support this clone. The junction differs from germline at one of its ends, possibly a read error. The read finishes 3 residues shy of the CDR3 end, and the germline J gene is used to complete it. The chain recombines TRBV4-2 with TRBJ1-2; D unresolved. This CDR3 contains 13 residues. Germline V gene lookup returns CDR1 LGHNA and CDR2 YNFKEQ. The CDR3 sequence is CASSHNTNYGYTF. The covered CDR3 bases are TGCGCCAGCAGCCATAACACTAACTATGGC.

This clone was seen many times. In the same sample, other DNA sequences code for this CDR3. The CDR3 loop is CASSLYRRGTEAFF. Incomplete CDR3 DNA: TGTGCCAGCAGCTTGTACAGAAGGGGCACTGAA. V usage is TRBV5-6 and J usage is TRBJ1-1; possible D gene TRBD1, 5 bases. The read ends 3 residues before the CDR3 terminus; that terminus is restored from the germline J gene. V gave up 1 base and J gave up 4 bases, with 11 bases separating them. Germline CDR1 reads SGHDT; CDR2 reads YYEEEE. This CDR3 has 14 amino acids. The full variable domain, its missing parts supplied by reference TRBV5-6 and TRBJ1-1, is DAGVTQSPTHLIKTRGQQVTLRCSPKSGHDTVSWYQQALGQGPQFIFQYYEEEERQRGNFPDRFSGHQFPNYSSELNVNALLLGDSALYLCASSLYRRGTEAFFGQGTRLTVV.

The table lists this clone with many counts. The part of the CDR3 DNA that was read is TGCGCCAGCAGCCCGACGGCGGGAGTGGCCTACAATGAG. Translation: CASSPTAGVAYNE. The CDR3, in full, reads CASSPTAGVAYNEQFF. The chain is built from TRBV5-1 and TRBJ2-1, with TRBD2 matching 7 bases. The CDR3 is cut off 3 residues early in the read; its end comes from the germline J gene. There are 16 residues in the CDR3. V was pared by 4 bases and J by 2 bases, with 9 bases of the junction left unmatched. In germline, CDR1 is SGHRS, CDR2 YFSETQ. The full variable domain, its missing parts supplied by reference TRBV5-1 and TRBJ2-1, is KAGVTQTPRYLIKTRGQQVTLSCSPISGHRSVSWYQQTPGQGLQFLFEYFSETQRNKGNFPGRFSGRQFSNSRSEMNVSTLELGDSALYLCASSPTAGVAYNEQFFGPGTRLTVL.

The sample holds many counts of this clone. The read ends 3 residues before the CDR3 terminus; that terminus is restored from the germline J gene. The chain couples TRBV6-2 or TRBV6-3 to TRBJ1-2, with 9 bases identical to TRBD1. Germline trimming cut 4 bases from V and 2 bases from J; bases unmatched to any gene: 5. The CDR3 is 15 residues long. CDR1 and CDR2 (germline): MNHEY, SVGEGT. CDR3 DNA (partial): TGTGCCAGCAGTTTCACCGGGACAGGGAACTATGGC. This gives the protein CASSFTGTGNYG. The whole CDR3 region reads CASSFTGTGNYGYTF.

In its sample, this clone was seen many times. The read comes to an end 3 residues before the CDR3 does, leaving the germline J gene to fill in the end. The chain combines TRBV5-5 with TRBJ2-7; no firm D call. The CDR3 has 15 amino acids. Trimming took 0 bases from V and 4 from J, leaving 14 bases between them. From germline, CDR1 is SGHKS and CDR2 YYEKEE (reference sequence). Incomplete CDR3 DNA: TGTGCCAGCAGCTTGGCCTTAGTAGGGCTTTACGAG. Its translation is CASSLALVGLYE. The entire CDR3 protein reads CASSLALVGLYEQYF.

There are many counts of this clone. CDR3 amino acids: CASSPQGQGTDEQYF. CDR3 bases read: TGTGCCAGCAGCCCCCAGGGACAGGGGACTGACGAG. This chain connects TRBV7-9 to TRBJ2-7, with 10 bases that match TRBD1. The observed sequence ends 3 residues before the CDR3 terminus, with the missing tail filled in from the germline J gene. Germline assignment: CDR1 SEHNR and CDR2 FQNEAQ (reference sequence). V lost 5 bases to trimming and J lost 5 bases; unmatched junction nucleotides: 9. The CDR3 covers 15 residues.

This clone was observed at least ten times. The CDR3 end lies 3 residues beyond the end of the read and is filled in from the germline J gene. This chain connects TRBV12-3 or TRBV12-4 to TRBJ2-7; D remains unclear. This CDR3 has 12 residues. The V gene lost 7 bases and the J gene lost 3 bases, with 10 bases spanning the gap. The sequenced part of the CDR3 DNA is TGTGCCAGCACCCCGATCAGCTACGAG. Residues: CASTPISYE. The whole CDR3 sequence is CASTPISYEQYF.

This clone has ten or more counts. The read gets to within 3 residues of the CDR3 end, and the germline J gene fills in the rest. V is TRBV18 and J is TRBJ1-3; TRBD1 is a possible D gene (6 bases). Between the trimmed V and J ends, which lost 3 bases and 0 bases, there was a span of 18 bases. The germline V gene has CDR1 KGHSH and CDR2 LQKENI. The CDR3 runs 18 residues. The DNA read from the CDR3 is TGTGCCAGCTCACCTGACAATGGACAGCTGAGCTCTGGAAACACC. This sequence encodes CASSPDNGQLSSGNT. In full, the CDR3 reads CASSPDNGQLSSGNTIYF.